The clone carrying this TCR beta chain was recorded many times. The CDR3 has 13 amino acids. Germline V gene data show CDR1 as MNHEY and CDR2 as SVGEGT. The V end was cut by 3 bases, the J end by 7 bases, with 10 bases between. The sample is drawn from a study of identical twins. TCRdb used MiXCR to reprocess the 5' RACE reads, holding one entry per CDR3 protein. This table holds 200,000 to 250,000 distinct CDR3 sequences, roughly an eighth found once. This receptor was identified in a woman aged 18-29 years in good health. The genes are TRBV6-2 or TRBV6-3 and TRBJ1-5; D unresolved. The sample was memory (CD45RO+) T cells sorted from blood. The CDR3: CASSYAGGQPQHF. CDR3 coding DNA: TGTGCCAGCAGTTATGCGGGAGGGCAGCCCCAGCATTTT.